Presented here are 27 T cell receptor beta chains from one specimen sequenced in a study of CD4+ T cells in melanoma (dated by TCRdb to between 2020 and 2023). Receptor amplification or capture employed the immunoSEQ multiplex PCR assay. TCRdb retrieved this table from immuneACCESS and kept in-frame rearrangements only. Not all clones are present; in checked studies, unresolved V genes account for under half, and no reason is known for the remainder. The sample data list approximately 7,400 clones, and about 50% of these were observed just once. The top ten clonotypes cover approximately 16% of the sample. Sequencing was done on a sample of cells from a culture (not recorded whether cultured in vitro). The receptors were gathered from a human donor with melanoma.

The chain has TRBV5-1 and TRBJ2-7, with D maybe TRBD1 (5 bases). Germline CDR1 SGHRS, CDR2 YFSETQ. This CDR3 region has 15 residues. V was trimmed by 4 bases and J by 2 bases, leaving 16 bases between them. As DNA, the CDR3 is TGCGCCAGCAGCGCACGACTGACAGCAGCCTACGAGCAGTACTTC. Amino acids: CASSARLTAAYEQYF.

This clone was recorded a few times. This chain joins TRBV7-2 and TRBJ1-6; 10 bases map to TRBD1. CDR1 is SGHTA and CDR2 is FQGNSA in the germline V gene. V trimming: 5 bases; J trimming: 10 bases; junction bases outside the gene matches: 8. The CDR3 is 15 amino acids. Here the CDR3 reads CASSRGGTGESPLHF. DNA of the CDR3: TGTGCCAGCAGCCGTGGAGGGACAGGGGAATCACCCCTCCACTTT. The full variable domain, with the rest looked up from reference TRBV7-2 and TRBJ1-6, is GAGVSQSPSNKVTEKGKDVELRCDPISGHTALYWYRQSLGQGLEFLIYFQGNSAPDKSGLPSDRFSAERTGGSVSTLTIQRTQQEDSAVYLCASSRGGTGESPLHFGNGTRLTVT.

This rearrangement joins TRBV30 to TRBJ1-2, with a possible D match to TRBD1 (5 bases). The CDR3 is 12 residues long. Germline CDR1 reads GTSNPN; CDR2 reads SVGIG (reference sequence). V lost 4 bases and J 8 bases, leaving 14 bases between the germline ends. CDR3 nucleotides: TGTGCCTGGACGGCGGGGGGATGGGGCTACACCTTC. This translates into CAWTAGGWGYTF.

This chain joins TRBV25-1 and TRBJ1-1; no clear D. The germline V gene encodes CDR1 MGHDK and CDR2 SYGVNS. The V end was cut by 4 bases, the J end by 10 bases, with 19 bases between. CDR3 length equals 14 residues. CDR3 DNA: TGTGCCAGCAGTGGAGGTGGCCTCCTGAGAGGAGCTTTCTTT. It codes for CASSGGGLLRGAFF.

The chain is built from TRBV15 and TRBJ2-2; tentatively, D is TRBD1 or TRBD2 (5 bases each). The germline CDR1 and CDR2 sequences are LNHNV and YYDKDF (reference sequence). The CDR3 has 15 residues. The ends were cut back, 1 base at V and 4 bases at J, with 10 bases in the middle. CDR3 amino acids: CATSRGGGVTGELFF. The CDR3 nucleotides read TGTGCCACCAGCAGAGGTGGGGGTGTCACCGGGGAGCTGTTTTTT. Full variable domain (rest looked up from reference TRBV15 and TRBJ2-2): DAMVIQNPRYQVTQFGKPVTLSCSQTLNHNVMYWYQQKSSQAPKLLFHYYDKDFNNEADTPDNFQSRRPNTSFCFLDIRSPGLGDTAMYLCATSRGGGVTGELFFGEGSRLTVL.

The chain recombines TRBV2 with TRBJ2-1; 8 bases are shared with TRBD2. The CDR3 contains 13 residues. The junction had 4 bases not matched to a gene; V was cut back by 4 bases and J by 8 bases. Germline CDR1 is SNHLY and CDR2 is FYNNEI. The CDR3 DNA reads TGTGCCAGCAGTGGGGGACTAGTGTATGAGCAGTTCTTC. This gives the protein CASSGGLVYEQFF.

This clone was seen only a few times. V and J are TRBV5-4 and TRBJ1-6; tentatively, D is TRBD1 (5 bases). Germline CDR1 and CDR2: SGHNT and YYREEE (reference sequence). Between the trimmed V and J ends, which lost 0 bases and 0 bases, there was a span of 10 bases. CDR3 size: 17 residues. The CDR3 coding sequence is TGTGCCAGCAGCTTGGGGGGGGGAAGCTCCTATAATTCACCCCTCCACTTT. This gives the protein CASSLGGGSSYNSPLHF. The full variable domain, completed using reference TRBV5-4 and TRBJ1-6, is ETGVTQSPTHLIKTRGQQVTLRCSSQSGHNTVSWYQQALGQGPQFIFQYYREEENGRGNFPPRFSGLQFPNYSSELNVNALELDDSALYLCASSLGGGSSYNSPLHFGNGTRLTVT.

Here the CDR3 reads CASSGFGQGAETQYF. As DNA, the CDR3 is TGTGCCAGCAGCGGATTTGGACAGGGGGCGGAGACCCAGTACTTC. The chain recombines TRBV5-8 with TRBJ2-5, with TRBD1 matching over 11 bases. Germline CDR1 and CDR2: SGHTS and YDEGEE. CDR3 length equals 15 residues. Trimming took 4 bases from V and 5 from J; bases not matched to a gene: 7.

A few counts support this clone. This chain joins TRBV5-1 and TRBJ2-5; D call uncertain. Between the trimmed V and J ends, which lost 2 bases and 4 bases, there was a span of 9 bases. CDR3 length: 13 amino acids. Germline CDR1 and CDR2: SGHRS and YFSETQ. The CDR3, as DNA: TGCGCCAGCAGCTTTCCCGTAGGAGAGACCCAGTACTTC. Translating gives CASSFPVGETQYF.

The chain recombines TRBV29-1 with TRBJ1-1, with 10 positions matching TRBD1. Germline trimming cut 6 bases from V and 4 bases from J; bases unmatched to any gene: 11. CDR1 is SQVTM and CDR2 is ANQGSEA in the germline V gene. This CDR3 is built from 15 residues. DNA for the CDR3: TGCAGCGTGAGACGGGACAGGGGACTAGTCACTGAAGCTTTCTTT. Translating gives CSVRRDRGLVTEAFF.

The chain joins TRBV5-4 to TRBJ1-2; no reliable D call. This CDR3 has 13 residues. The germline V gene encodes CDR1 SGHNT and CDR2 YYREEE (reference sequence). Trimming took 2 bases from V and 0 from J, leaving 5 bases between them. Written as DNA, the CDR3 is TGTGCCAGCAGCTTTTTGGCTAACTATGGCTACACCTTC. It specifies CASSFLANYGYTF.

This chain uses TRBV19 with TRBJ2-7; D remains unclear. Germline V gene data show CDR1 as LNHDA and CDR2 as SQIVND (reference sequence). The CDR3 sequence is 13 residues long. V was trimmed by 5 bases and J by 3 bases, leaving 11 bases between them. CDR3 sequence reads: CASSGPGFYEQYF. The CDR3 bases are TGTGCCAGTAGTGGACCGGGTTTCTACGAGCAGTACTTC.

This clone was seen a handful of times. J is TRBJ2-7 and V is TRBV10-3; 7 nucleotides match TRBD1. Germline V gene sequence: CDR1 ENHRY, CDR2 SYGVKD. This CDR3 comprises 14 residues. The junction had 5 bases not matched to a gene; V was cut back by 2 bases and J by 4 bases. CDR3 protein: CAISEDRARYEQYF. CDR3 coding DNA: TGTGCCATCAGTGAGGACAGGGCACGGTACGAGCAGTACTTC.

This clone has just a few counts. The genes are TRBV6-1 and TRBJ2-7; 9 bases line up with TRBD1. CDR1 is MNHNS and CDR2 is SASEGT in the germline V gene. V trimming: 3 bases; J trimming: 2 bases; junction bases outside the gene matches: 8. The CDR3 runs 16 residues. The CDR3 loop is CASSDRGQGFTYEQYF. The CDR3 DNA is TGTGCCAGCAGTGACCGCGGACAGGGGTTCACCTACGAGCAGTACTTC.

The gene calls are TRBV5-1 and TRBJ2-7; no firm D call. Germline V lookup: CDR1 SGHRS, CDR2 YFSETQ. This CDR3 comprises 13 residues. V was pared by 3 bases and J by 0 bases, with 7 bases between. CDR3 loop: CASSSDPSYEQYF. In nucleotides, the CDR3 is TGCGCCAGCAGCTCAGACCCCTCCTACGAGCAGTACTTC.

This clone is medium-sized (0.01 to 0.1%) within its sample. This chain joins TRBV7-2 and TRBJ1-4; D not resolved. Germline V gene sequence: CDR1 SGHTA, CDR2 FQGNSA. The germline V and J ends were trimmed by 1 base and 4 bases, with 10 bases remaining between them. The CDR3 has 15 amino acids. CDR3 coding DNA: TGTGCCAGCAGCTTAGTAGCCAGGAGTAATGAAAAACTGTTTTTT. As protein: CASSLVARSNEKLFF.

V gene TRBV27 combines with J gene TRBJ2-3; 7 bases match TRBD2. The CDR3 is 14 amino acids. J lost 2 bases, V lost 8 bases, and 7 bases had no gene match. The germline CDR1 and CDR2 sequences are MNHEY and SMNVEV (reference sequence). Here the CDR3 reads CASSWGGPTDTQYF. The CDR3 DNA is TGTGCCAGCTCATGGGGGGGACCCACAGATACGCAGTATTTT.

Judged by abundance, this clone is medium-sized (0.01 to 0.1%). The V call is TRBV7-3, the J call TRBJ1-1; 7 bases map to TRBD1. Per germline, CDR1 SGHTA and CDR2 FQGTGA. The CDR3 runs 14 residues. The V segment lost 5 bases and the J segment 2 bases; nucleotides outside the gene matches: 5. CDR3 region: CASSMTGPNTEAFF. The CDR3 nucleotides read TGTGCCAGCAGCATGACAGGGCCCAACACTGAAGCTTTCTTT.

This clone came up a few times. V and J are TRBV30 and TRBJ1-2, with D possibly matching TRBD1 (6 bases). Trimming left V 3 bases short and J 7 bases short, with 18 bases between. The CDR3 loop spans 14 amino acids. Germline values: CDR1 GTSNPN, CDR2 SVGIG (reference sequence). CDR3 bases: TGTGCCTGGAGGACCAGCGGGGGGCTGGGTGGCTACACCTTC. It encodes CAWRTSGGLGGYTF.

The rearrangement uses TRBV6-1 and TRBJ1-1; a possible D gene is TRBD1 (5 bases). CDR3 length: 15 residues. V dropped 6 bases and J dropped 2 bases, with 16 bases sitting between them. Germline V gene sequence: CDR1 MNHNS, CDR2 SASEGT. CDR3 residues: CASRYGTPTNTEAFF. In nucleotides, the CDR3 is TGTGCCAGCAGGTATGGGACGCCGACCAACACTGAAGCTTTCTTT.

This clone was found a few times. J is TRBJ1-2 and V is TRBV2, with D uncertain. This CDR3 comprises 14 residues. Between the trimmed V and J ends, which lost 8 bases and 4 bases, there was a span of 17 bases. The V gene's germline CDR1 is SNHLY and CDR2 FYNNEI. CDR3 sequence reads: CASQINQRTYGYTF. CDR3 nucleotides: TGTGCCAGCCAAATAAATCAGAGAACCTATGGCTACACCTTC.

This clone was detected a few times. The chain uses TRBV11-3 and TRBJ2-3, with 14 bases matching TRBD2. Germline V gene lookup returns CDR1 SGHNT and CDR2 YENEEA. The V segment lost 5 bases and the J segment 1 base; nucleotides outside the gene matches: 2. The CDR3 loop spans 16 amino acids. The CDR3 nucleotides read TGTGCCAGCAGCCCGACTAGCGGGGGGGGCACAGATACGCAGTATTTT. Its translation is CASSPTSGGGTDTQYF.

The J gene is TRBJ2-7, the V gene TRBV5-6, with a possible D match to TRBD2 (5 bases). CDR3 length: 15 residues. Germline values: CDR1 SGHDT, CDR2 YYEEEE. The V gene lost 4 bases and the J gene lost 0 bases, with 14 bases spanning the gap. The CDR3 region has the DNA TGTGCCAGCAGCCGCCGGGGATACAGCTCCTACGAGCAGTACTTC. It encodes CASSRRGYSSYEQYF.

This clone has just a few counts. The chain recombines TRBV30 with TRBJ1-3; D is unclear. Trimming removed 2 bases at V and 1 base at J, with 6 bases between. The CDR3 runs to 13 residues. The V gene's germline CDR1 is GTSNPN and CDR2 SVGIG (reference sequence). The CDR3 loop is CAWSYKSGNTIYF. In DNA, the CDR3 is TGTGCCTGGAGTTATAAGTCTGGAAACACCATATATTTT.

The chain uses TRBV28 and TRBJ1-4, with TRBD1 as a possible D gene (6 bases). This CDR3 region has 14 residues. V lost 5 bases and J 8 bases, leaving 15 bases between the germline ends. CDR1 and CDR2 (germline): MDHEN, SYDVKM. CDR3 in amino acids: CASSGGGRSEKLFF. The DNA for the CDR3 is TGTGCCAGCAGTGGTGGGGGGCGGAGCGAAAAACTGTTTTTT.

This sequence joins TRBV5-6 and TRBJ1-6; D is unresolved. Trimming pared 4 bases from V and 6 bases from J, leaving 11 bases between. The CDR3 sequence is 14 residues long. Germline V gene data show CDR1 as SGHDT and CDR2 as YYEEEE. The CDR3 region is CASSPGFSNSPLHF. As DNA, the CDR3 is TGTGCCAGCAGCCCGGGTTTTAGTAATTCACCCCTCCACTTT.

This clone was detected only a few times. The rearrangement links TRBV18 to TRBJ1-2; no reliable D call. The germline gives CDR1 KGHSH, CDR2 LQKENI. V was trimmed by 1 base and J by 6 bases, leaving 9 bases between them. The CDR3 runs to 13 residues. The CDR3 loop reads CASSPLSRDGYTF. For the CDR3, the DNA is TGTGCCAGCTCACCACTCAGCCGGGATGGCTACACCTTC.